The next 20 T cell receptor beta chains were all read from a single sample in a study of beta chain features in type 1 diabetes. Study findings and constraints: TCRB CDR3 length was moderately but significantly reduced in all four CD4+ subsets of Type 1 diabetes patients.

For these TCRs, the target antigens are not known. Sequenced material consisted of expressed TCRB transcripts (all of the isolated RNA was reverse transcribed). Generated by immunoSEQ multiplex PCR, the TCRdb table keeps only in-frame clones and is missing some. This sample has roughly 130,000 clones, with over 15% found just once. Sequencing was done on a sample of central memory CD4+ T cells from blood. Receptor source: a man aged 25 to 40 with type 1 diabetes.

Only a few counts were recorded for this clone. The chain uses TRBV29-1 and TRBJ2-7, with no clear D. This CDR3 comprises 11 residues. Trimming pared 3 bases from V and 4 bases from J, leaving 7 bases between. CDR1 and CDR2 (germline): SQVTM, ANQGSEA. CDR3 in amino acids: CSVEMGYEQYF. The CDR3 DNA reads TGCAGCGTTGAGATGGGATACGAGCAGTACTTC.

This clone has a handful of counts. The genes are TRBV7-2 and TRBJ1-2; D perhaps matches TRBD1 (5 bases). The CDR3 totals 16 residues. In germline, CDR1 is SGHTA, CDR2 FQGNSA. V lost 1 base and J 4 bases, leaving 16 bases between the germline ends. CDR3: CASSLDHVGRGYGYTF. The CDR3 nucleotides read TGTGCCAGCAGCTTAGACCATGTGGGGAGGGGCTATGGCTACACCTTC. Full variable domain (outside the CDR3, taken from reference TRBV7-2 and TRBJ1-2): GAGVSQSPSNKVTEKGKDVELRCDPISGHTALYWYRQSLGQGLEFLIYFQGNSAPDKSGLPSDRFSAERTGGSVSTLTIQRTQQEDSAVYLCASSLDHVGRGYGYTFGSGTRLTVV.

This clone was observed a few times. The V call is TRBV7-6, the J call TRBJ2-1; D might be TRBD1 (5 bases). The CDR3 covers 15 residues. Germline CDR1 is SGHVS and CDR2 is FNYEAQ. V dropped 5 bases and J dropped 8 bases, with 19 bases sitting between them. This CDR3 is CASSQGAAAGYEQFF. In DNA, the CDR3 is TGTGCCAGCAGCCAAGGGGCTGCAGCAGGCTATGAGCAGTTCTTC.

The V call is TRBV4-2, the J call TRBJ2-3; TRBD2 might be the D (5 bases). CDR1 LGHNA and CDR2 YNFKEQ come from the germline V gene. The CDR3 spans 15 residues. Between the trimmed V and J ends, which lost 4 bases and 5 bases, there was a span of 16 bases. The CDR3 loop is CASSPDSHREDTQYF. The DNA of the CDR3 is TGTGCCAGCAGCCCAGACTCTCACCGGGAAGATACGCAGTATTTT.

This clone appeared a few times. V gene TRBV6-1 combines with J gene TRBJ1-2; D unresolved. Trimming left V 1 base short and J 3 bases short, with 3 bases between. The CDR3 has 12 residues. CDR1 is MNHNS and CDR2 is SASEGT in the germline V gene. The CDR3 here is CASSEVDYGYTF. CDR3 in DNA: TGTGCCAGCAGTGAAGTAGACTATGGCTACACCTTC.

This clone was recorded at least ten times. The chain is built from TRBV7-8 and TRBJ1-1; D is uncertain. This CDR3 spans 15 amino acids. Germline assignment: CDR1 SGHVS and CDR2 FQNEAQ. The germline V and J ends were trimmed by 5 bases and 3 bases, with 16 bases remaining between them. For the CDR3, the DNA is TGTGCCAGCAGCACACGGGGAGGGCCTTACACTGAAGCTTTCTTT. It is translated as CASSTRGGPYTEAFF.

The chain carries TRBV19 and TRBJ1-2, with D possibly matching TRBD1 (5 bases). Germline V gene data show CDR1 as LNHDA and CDR2 as SQIVND (reference sequence). CDR3 length: 14 residues. The V end lost 4 bases, the J end lost 4 bases, and 13 bases lay between the germline ends. CDR3 in amino acids: CASSNTGRVYGYTF. Written as DNA, the CDR3 is TGTGCCAGTAGTAATACAGGACGGGTCTATGGCTACACCTTC.

This clone was detected a few times. V and J are TRBV2 and TRBJ1-6, with 8 bases matching TRBD1. The CDR3 totals 13 residues. Germline V CDR1 and CDR2: SNHLY, FYNNEI. V lost 4 bases, J lost 7 bases, and 0 bases stayed unmatched. The CDR3 DNA reads TGTGCCAGCAGTGGGGACAGGAATTCACCCCTCCACTTT. Protein sequence: CASSGDRNSPLHF.

This clone was detected a few times. The chain links TRBV19 to TRBJ2-1, with TRBD1 identical over 8 bases. CDR3 length: 15 amino acids. CDR1 and CDR2 from the germline V gene are LNHDA and SQIVND (reference sequence). The V gene end was trimmed by 3 bases and the J gene end by 3 bases; junction bases not matched to a gene: 4. CDR3 region: CASSIGQGFYNEQFF. CDR3 in DNA: TGTGCCAGTAGTATCGGACAGGGTTTCTACAATGAGCAGTTCTTC.

The chain joins TRBV4-3 to TRBJ1-2; D is ambiguous. The CDR3 runs 15 residues. Per the germline V gene, CDR1 is LGHNA and CDR2 is YSLEER. V was cut by 0 bases and J by 6 bases, with 14 bases left in between. The CDR3 spells CASSQDGWGVDGYTF. CDR3 nucleotides: TGCGCCAGCAGCCAAGATGGTTGGGGTGTGGATGGCTACACCTTC.

The rearrangement uses TRBV7-2 and TRBJ2-3; no firm D call. CDR3 length equals 15 residues. From germline, CDR1 is SGHTA and CDR2 FQGNSA. V was cut by 1 base and J by 1 base, with 9 bases left in between. The CDR3: CASSLEDGRTDTQYF. CDR3 coding DNA: TGTGCCAGCAGCTTAGAGGATGGACGCACAGATACGCAGTATTTT.

In its sample, this clone was seen many times. This chain uses TRBV7-8 with TRBJ1-1, with no clear D. Between the trimmed V and J ends, which lost 2 bases and 11 bases, there was a span of 24 bases. Per the germline V gene, CDR1 is SGHVS and CDR2 is FQNEAQ. The CDR3 runs to 16 residues. The CDR3 sequence: CASSLLGETSPPKAFF. CDR3 nucleotide sequence: TGTGCCAGCAGCTTACTTGGGGAGACATCTCCCCCGAAGGCTTTCTTT.

This clone occurred many times. The rearrangement links TRBV4-1 to TRBJ2-7; TRBD2 is a possible D gene (6 bases). The CDR3 is 14 residues long. Germline V gives CDR1 MGHRA, CDR2 YSYEKL. The germline V and J ends were trimmed by 0 bases and 2 bases, with 8 bases remaining between them. The chain's CDR3 is CASSQEPGAYEQYF. The CDR3 DNA sequence: TGCGCCAGCAGCCAAGAGCCGGGGGCCTACGAGCAGTACTTC.

This clone showed up just once. The chain recombines TRBV30 with TRBJ1-5, with 10 bases fitting TRBD1. Germline V gene sequence: CDR1 GTSNPN, CDR2 SVGIG (reference sequence). The CDR3 runs 13 residues. Trimming took 7 bases from V and 4 from J; bases not matched to a gene: 4. CDR3: CALDRGQNQPQHF. As DNA, the CDR3 is TGTGCCTTAGACAGGGGGCAGAATCAGCCCCAGCATTTT.

The genes are TRBV2 and TRBJ2-5; D is uncertain. This CDR3 has 11 residues. The germline V gene encodes CDR1 SNHLY and CDR2 FYNNEI. With 6 bases removed from V and 7 bases from J, the gap between germline ends came to 9 bases. Written as DNA, the CDR3 is TGTGCCAGCAGCCTCAGAGGGACCCAGTACTTC. This codes for CASSLRGTQYF.

A note on this clone: Other DNA variants within this sample encode the same CDR3. The J gene is TRBJ2-5, the V gene TRBV29-1, with 9 bases identical to TRBD2. CDR1 SQVTM and CDR2 ANQGSEA come from the germline V gene. The CDR3 is 16 amino acids. V lost 3 bases, J lost 5 bases, and 13 bases stayed unmatched. In DNA, the CDR3 is TGCAGCGTTGAGTCGAGCGGGGGGACCGAGTCCGAGACCCAGTACTTC. It yields the protein CSVESSGGTESETQYF. Drawing the rest from reference TRBV29-1 and TRBJ2-5, the complete variable domain is SAVISQKPSRDICQRGTSLTIQCQVDSQVTMMFWYRQQPGQSLTLIATANQGSEATYESGFVIDKFPISRPNLTFSTLTVSNMSPEDSSIYLCSVESSGGTESETQYFGPGTRLLVL.

This clone was counted between two and nine times. This chain's CDR3 is CASSLSRRDGYEQYF. Here the CDR3 DNA reads TGTGCCAGCAGTTTATCCCGACGGGACGGCTACGAGCAGTACTTC. The rearrangement joins TRBV27 to TRBJ2-7, with D tentatively TRBD1 or TRBD2 (5 bases each). The CDR3 loop spans 15 amino acids. Germline V gene data show CDR1 as MNHEY and CDR2 as SMNVEV (reference sequence). The germline V and J ends were trimmed by 0 bases and 3 bases, with 12 bases remaining between them.

There are a few counts of this clone. The rearrangement joins TRBV6-1 to TRBJ2-7; no clear D gene. Germline-derived CDR1 and CDR2 are MNHNS and SASEGT. V lost 8 bases and J lost 7, with 12 bases in between. The CDR3 contains 11 residues. CDR3 amino acids: CASRSGREQYF. The CDR3 DNA follows: TGTGCCAGCCGGTCCGGTAGGGAGCAGTACTTC.

This clone was recorded a few times. This rearrangement joins TRBV10-3 to TRBJ1-2; tentative D call: TRBD1 (5 bases). Per the germline V gene, CDR1 is ENHRY and CDR2 is SYGVKD. The CDR3 loop spans 14 amino acids. V lost 2 bases and J lost 7, with 14 bases in between. CDR3 bases: TGTGCCATCAGTGAGGGGACGGGGATTAGTGGCTACACCTTC. Translated: CAISEGTGISGYTF.

About this clone: This specimen includes other DNA sequences encoding the same CDR3. The V call is TRBV7-2, the J call TRBJ1-6; D uncertain. V shed 1 base and J shed 5 bases, with 0 bases lying between them. This CDR3 region has 12 residues. Germline V gene data show CDR1 as SGHTA and CDR2 as FQGNSA. The chain's CDR3 is CASSLDNSPLHF. The CDR3 DNA sequence: TGTGCCAGCAGCTTAGATAATTCACCCCTCCACTTT.